One and the same sample provided the 26 T cell receptor beta chains below, sequenced in a study of blood T cells in healthy people across ages (dated by TCRdb to between 2015 and 2016). The protocol used for the library was 5' RACE. Reads for this sample came from an Illumina HiSeq 2500. A second PCR of roughly 6 to 12 cycles was run with a J-beta primer mix and a sample-barcoded 5' primer. TCRdb trimmed the raw reads at Q25, called clones with MiXCR and kept productive beta chains. Under each unique CDR3 protein, matching rows form one entry showing the most common genes and DNA. Within this sample are some 640,000 distinct CDR3 sequences, with about half of them counted one time only. The ten largest clones take up approximately 32% of the sample. Material: blood. These receptors were taken from a woman aged 60-75 years in good health.

This clonotype was seen at least ten times. The genes are TRBV2 and TRBJ1-6, with D unresolved. Trimming pared 8 bases from V and 8 bases from J, leaving 13 bases between. CDR1 and CDR2 (germline): SNHLY, FYNNEI. This CDR3 spans 13 amino acids. CDR3 bases: TGTGCCAGCTCGAACGTGGAAGATTCACCCCTCCACTTT. Protein: CASSNVEDSPLHF.

The chain couples TRBV7-2 to TRBJ2-1; D unresolved. V was shortened by 2 bases and J by 9 bases, with 14 bases between the two germline ends. Germline lookup yields CDR1 SGHTA and CDR2 FQGNSA. The CDR3 sequence is 14 residues long. The CDR3 region is CASSLRWLLSEQFF. CDR3 DNA sequence: TGTGCCAGCAGCTTACGGTGGCTCCTAAGTGAGCAGTTCTTC.

This sequence joins TRBV20-1 and TRBJ2-1; TRBD2 matches at 11 bases. The J call may be in error: the DNA end matches TRBJ2-7 better. This CDR3 is built from 14 residues. Per the germline V gene, CDR1 is DFQATT and CDR2 is SNEGSKA (reference sequence). CDR3 coding DNA: TGCAGTGCTTTAGCGGGAGGGACCTACAATGAGCAGTACTTC. This gives the protein CSALAGGTYNEQYF.

The rearrangement joins TRBV11-2 to TRBJ2-1; D is unclear. In germline, CDR1 is SGHAT, CDR2 FQNNGV. This CDR3 has 13 residues. With 5 bases removed from V and 5 bases from J, the gap between germline ends came to 10 bases. The CDR3 coding sequence is TGTGCCAGCAGCCCACGGCCAAACAATGAGCAGTTCTTC. This gives the protein CASSPRPNNEQFF.

The chain is built from TRBV24-1 and TRBJ2-6; D may be TRBD2 (6 bases). Germline CDR1 reads KGHDR; CDR2 reads SFDVKD. This CDR3 contains 16 residues. V dropped 3 bases and J dropped 0 bases, with 8 bases sitting between them. This CDR3 reads CATSDPGLSGANVLTF. In nucleotides, the CDR3 is TGTGCCACCAGTGATCCGGGACTCTCTGGGGCCAACGTCCTGACTTTC.

The genes are TRBV6-2 or TRBV6-3 and TRBJ2-2, with 7 bases lining up with TRBD1. This CDR3 contains 17 residues. Per the germline V gene, CDR1 is MNHEY and CDR2 is SVGEGT. The V segment lost 5 bases and the J segment 0 bases; nucleotides outside the gene matches: 9. The CDR3 DNA sequence: TGTGCCAGCAGTGACAGGGTTTGGACGACGAACACCGGGGAGCTGTTTTTT. It yields the protein CASSDRVWTTNTGELFF.

CDR3 protein: CASSKQGSLYEQYF. In DNA form, the CDR3 reads TGTGCCAGCAGCAAACAGGGGTCCCTTTACGAGCAGTACTTC. The chain has TRBV7-2 and TRBJ2-7; 7 bases align to TRBD1. The CDR3 length is 14 residues. The V and J ends lost 5 bases and 4 bases, in that order; junction bases with no gene match: 8. Germline V gene lookup returns CDR1 SGHTA and CDR2 FQGNSA. Drawing the rest from reference TRBV7-2 and TRBJ2-7, the complete variable domain is GAGVSQSPSNKVTEKGKDVELRCDPISGHTALYWYRQSLGQGLEFLIYFQGNSAPDKSGLPSDRFSAERTGGSVSTLTIQRTQQEDSAVYLCASSKQGSLYEQYFGPGTRLTVT.

The J gene is TRBJ1-2, the V gene TRBV7-9; D is unclear. Trimming shortened V by 5 bases and J by 8 bases, and 24 bases separated the two germline ends. This CDR3 region has 16 residues. Germline V gene sequence: CDR1 SEHNR, CDR2 FQNEAQ (reference sequence). CDR3 bases: TGTGCCAGCAGCCCCCCCCCTGTTTTCCTGTCGGGAGGCTACACCTTC. Translated, it gives CASSPPPVFLSGGYTF.

The sample holds a few counts of this clonotype. The chain recombines TRBV15 with TRBJ2-7, with D perhaps matching TRBD1 or TRBD2 (5 bases each). The germline CDR1 and CDR2 sequences are LNHNV and YYDKDF (reference sequence). Trimming took 1 base from V and 6 from J, leaving 13 bases between them. The CDR3 spans 14 residues. The CDR3 region has the DNA TGTGCCACCAGCAGAGGAGGGGTAGGGACCGAGCAGTACTTC. This encodes CATSRGGVGTEQYF.

The table lists this clonotype with a few counts. V usage is TRBV9 and J usage is TRBJ2-1, with TRBD2 matching over 7 bases. This CDR3 has 15 amino acids. In germline, CDR1 is SGDLS, CDR2 YYNGEE. Losses at the gene ends were 2 bases for V and 3 bases for J; bases not matched to a gene: 5. CDR3 region: CASSVLAANYNEQFF. CDR3 nucleotide sequence: TGTGCCAGCAGCGTGCTAGCGGCCAACTACAATGAGCAGTTCTTC.

The chain combines TRBV4-1 with TRBJ2-3; TRBD2 aligns across 11 bases. The CDR3 totals 17 residues. Trimming at V came to 3 bases and at J to 6 bases, leaving 11 bases not matched to a gene. CDR1 and CDR2 from the germline V gene are MGHRA and YSYEKL. The CDR3 DNA reads TGCGCCAGCAGCCAGCAGTATAGCGGGAGGGCCTCCGATACGCAGTATTTT. Translated, it gives CASSQQYSGRASDTQYF.

The chain uses TRBV28 and TRBJ2-4; 11 nucleotides line up with TRBD2. The last part of the DNA fits TRBJ2-7 better; the J call may be wrong. Germline CDR1 and CDR2: MDHEN and SYDVKM. The CDR3 contains 16 residues. Here the CDR3 reads CASSSTSGMVGHEQYF. The CDR3 nucleotides read TGTGCCAGCAGTTCGACTAGCGGGATGGTCGGTCACGAGCAGTACTTC.

For the CDR3, the DNA is TGTGCCATCGGCGCCGTCGTTCCTAACTATGGCTACACCTTC. Translated: CAIGAVVPNYGYTF. The V call is TRBV10-3, the J call TRBJ1-2; D is ambiguous. Trimming removed 8 bases at V and 0 bases at J, with 13 bases between. The CDR3 consists of 14 residues. Germline-derived CDR1 and CDR2 are ENHRY and SYGVKD.

Only a few counts were recorded for this clonotype. V is TRBV5-1 and J is TRBJ2-5; possibly TRBD2 for D (5 bases). The V end lost 0 bases, the J end lost 1 base, and 10 bases lay between the germline ends. CDR3 length: 15 amino acids. Looked up from germline, CDR1 is SGHRS and CDR2 is YFSETQ. Here the CDR3 DNA reads TGCGCCAGCAGCTTGGCTAGCAGTACCCAAGAGACCCAGTACTTC. This gives the protein CASSLASSTQETQYF.

The chain is built from TRBV7-9 and TRBJ2-1; either TRBD1 or TRBD2 may fit D (5 bases each). Germline assignment: CDR1 SEHNR and CDR2 FQNEAQ (reference sequence). The CDR3 consists of 15 residues. The V and J ends lost 5 bases and 9 bases respectively, with 20 bases between them. The CDR3 coding sequence is TGTGCCAGCAGCCCGACGGAAGCAGGGACCAGTGAGCAGTTCTTC. Translated, it gives CASSPTEAGTSEQFF. Complete variable domain (other parts from reference TRBV7-9 and TRBJ2-1): DTGVSQNPRHKITKRGQNVTFRCDPISEHNRLYWYRQTLGQGPEFLTYFQNEAQLEKSRLLSDRFSAERPKGSFSTLEIQRTEQGDSAMYLCASSPTEAGTSEQFFGPGTRLTVL.

The chain has TRBV25-1 and TRBJ2-7; 9 nucleotides agree with TRBD1. J gave up 5 bases and V 1 base, and 6 bases lay outside the gene matches. CDR1 is MGHDK, CDR2 SYGVNS, per germline. The CDR3 spans 15 residues. CDR3 in DNA: TGTGCCAGCAGTGAATGGGGGACAGGGAGCGACGAGCAGTACTTC. Its translation is CASSEWGTGSDEQYF.

The chain recombines TRBV20-1 with TRBJ2-1; TRBD1 aligns across 8 bases. The trim removed 7 bases at V and 6 bases at J, leaving 8 bases unmatched. The CDR3 length is 13 residues. Germline V CDR1 and CDR2: DFQATT, SNEGSKA (reference sequence). As DNA, the CDR3 is TGCAGTGTCCGGCGCAGGGGGCCCAATGAGCAGTTCTTC. This sequence encodes CSVRRRGPNEQFF.

This clonotype showed up just once. Possible read error: a much larger clone is one base away. This chain joins TRBV20-1 and TRBJ2-7, with D maybe TRBD2 (6 bases). CDR3 length: 13 amino acids. CDR1 and CDR2 from the germline V gene are DFQATT and SNEGSKA (reference sequence). Trimming cost V 4 bases and J 3 bases, with 13 bases left between them. CDR3 DNA: TGCAGTGCTACGCCTAGCGACCGCTACGAGCAGTACTTC. Translation gives CSATPSDRYEQYF.

The chain uses TRBV6-5 and TRBJ2-7, with 10 nucleotides matching TRBD2. This CDR3 comprises 16 residues. The trim removed 5 bases at V and 7 bases at J, leaving 14 bases unmatched. The germline gives CDR1 MNHEY, CDR2 SVGAGI. The CDR3 loop reads CASSHPSGRINYEQYF. The CDR3 nucleotides read TGTGCCAGCAGTCACCCTAGCGGGAGAATCAACTATGAGCAGTACTTC.

The V gene is TRBV5-1, the J gene TRBJ2-7; D remains ambiguous. CDR1 is SGHRS and CDR2 is YFSETQ in the germline V gene. The CDR3 consists of 15 residues. Trimming pared 2 bases from V and 3 bases from J, leaving 15 bases between. In DNA form, the CDR3 reads TGCGCCAGCAGCTTAACGGCCTACTACAGCTACGAGCAGTACTTC. The encoded protein is CASSLTAYYSYEQYF. The full variable domain, with the rest looked up from reference TRBV5-1 and TRBJ2-7, is KAGVTQTPRYLIKTRGQQVTLSCSPISGHRSVSWYQQTPGQGLQFLFEYFSETQRNKGNFPGRFSGRQFSNSRSEMNVSTLELGDSALYLCASSLTAYYSYEQYFGPGTRLTVT.

This clonotype turned up a few times. This rearrangement joins TRBV25-1 to TRBJ2-1, with TRBD2 matching over 9 bases. V lost 8 bases, J lost 8 bases, and 10 bases stayed unmatched. Germline CDR1 is MGHDK and CDR2 is SYGVNS. The CDR3 contains 14 residues. CDR3 amino acids: CASQVPGLAYEQFF. CDR3 bases: TGTGCCAGCCAAGTCCCGGGACTAGCCTATGAGCAGTTCTTC.

This clonotype was recorded at least ten times. V gene TRBV20-1 combines with J gene TRBJ2-7, with 8 positions matching TRBD1. V lost 3 bases and J lost 5; bases outside the gene matches: 6. This CDR3 is 13 amino acids long. Germline values: CDR1 DFQATT, CDR2 SNEGSKA (reference sequence). The CDR3 reads CSASPQGAHEQYF. The CDR3, as DNA: TGCAGTGCTAGTCCCCAGGGGGCCCACGAGCAGTACTTC.

This clonotype has a count of ten or more. J is TRBJ2-7 and V is TRBV29-1; no clear D. Germline V gene sequence: CDR1 SQVTM, CDR2 ANQGSEA. Between the trimmed V and J ends, which lost 4 bases and 7 bases, there was a span of 14 bases. CDR3 length equals 12 residues. The CDR3 here is CSVVVASREQYF. The CDR3 nucleotides are TGCAGCGTTGTGGTAGCTTCGAGGGAGCAGTACTTC.

This clonotype was found once. This chain links TRBV7-2 with TRBJ2-7; TRBD1 aligns across 11 bases. This CDR3 is 15 amino acids long. The V gene's germline CDR1 is SGHTA and CDR2 FQGNSA. With V trimmed by 5 bases and J by 3 bases, 6 bases remained unmatched. CDR3 nucleotides: TGTGCCAGCAGCCTTGGACAGGGGGCTTTCTACGAGCAGTACTTC. Amino acids: CASSLGQGAFYEQYF.

This clonotype has only a few counts. The genes are TRBV29-1 and TRBJ1-2, with D possibly matching TRBD1 (6 bases). V lost 5 bases and J lost 4, with 11 bases in between. The germline V gene has CDR1 SQVTM and CDR2 ANQGSEA. This CDR3 spans 12 amino acids. CDR3 nucleotide sequence: TGCAGCGTTCACAGGGTTGGCTATGGCTACACCTTC. Translated, it gives CSVHRVGYGYTF.

The chain links TRBV11-2 to TRBJ2-1; TRBD2 matches at 8 bases. CDR1 is SGHAT, CDR2 FQNNGV, per germline. The CDR3 has 14 amino acids. The trim removed 7 bases at V and 9 bases at J, leaving 11 bases unmatched. The CDR3 region is CASTPAGRGSEQFF. CDR3 bases: TGTGCCAGCACCCCAGCCGGGAGGGGTAGTGAGCAGTTCTTC.